The 15 T cell receptor beta chains listed next were all sequenced from one sample in a study of T-cell reconstitution after alpha-beta-depleted transplantation in children. Library preparation (for TCRbeta) was performed with unique molecular identifiers. TCRdb re-called the PCR reads through MiXCR, storing one row per CDR3 protein. The sample shows under 35,000 distinct CDR3 sequences, around 6.3% of them seen only once. The specimen was PBMCs, mostly from graft donor cells, collected 180 days after TCRalphabeta/CD19-depleted stem cell transplant. Receptors originate from a male patient younger than 18 who had a stem cell transplant for acute myeloid leukemia, so the T cells may come from the graft donor.

Ten or more counts support this clonotype. This rearrangement joins TRBV5-1 to TRBJ2-5, with D perhaps TRBD1 (6 bases). CDR1 SGHRS and CDR2 YFSETQ come from the germline V gene. This CDR3 region has 13 residues. V was cut by 4 bases and J by 1 base, with 8 bases left in between. The CDR3 DNA reads TGCGCCAGCAGCCAGGGGCCCCAAGAGACCCAGTACTTC. Translation: CASSQGPQETQYF.

This clonotype was picked up many times. CDR3 sequence (DNA): TGTGCCAGCAGTTTACACCGAATCACAGATACGCAGTATTTT. It is translated as CASSLHRITDTQYF. V is TRBV28 and J is TRBJ2-3; D is unclear. There are 14 residues in the CDR3. Germline V gene lookup returns CDR1 MDHEN and CDR2 SYDVKM. Trimming left V 2 bases short and J 2 bases short, with 8 bases between.

This clonotype occurred a few times. Written as DNA, the CDR3 is TGTGCCAGCAGGCGTCCGGGACAGGGAGGAGGTTGGAGTGGAAAACTGTTTTTT. Encoded protein: CASRRPGQGGGWSGKLFF. This rearrangement joins TRBV28 to TRBJ1-4; 9 nucleotides line up with TRBD1. The V segment lost 6 bases and the J segment 10 bases; nucleotides outside the gene matches: 21. Looked up from germline, CDR1 is MDHEN and CDR2 is SYDVKM. The CDR3 runs to 18 residues.

This clonotype rates as medium-sized. This chain links TRBV28 with TRBJ2-7; 12 bases match TRBD2. Trimming took 5 bases from V and 0 from J; bases not matched to a gene: 14. The CDR3 totals 19 residues. Looked up from germline, CDR1 is MDHEN and CDR2 is SYDVKM. CDR3 in amino acids: CASSGSTSGSGIDSYEQYF. CDR3 bases: TGTGCCAGCAGTGGATCGACTAGCGGGAGCGGAATTGACTCCTACGAGCAGTACTTC.

This clonotype was detected ten times or more. This chain joins TRBV18 and TRBJ2-7; no clear D gene. This CDR3 region has 13 residues. CDR1 and CDR2 (germline): KGHSH, LQKENI. V lost 3 bases and J 0 bases, leaving 6 bases between the germline ends. The chain's CDR3 is CASSPTASYEQYF. In DNA, the CDR3 is TGTGCCAGCTCACCTACAGCCTCCTACGAGCAGTACTTC. The variable domain in full, completed from reference TRBV18 and TRBJ2-7, reads NAGVMQNPRHLVRRRGQEARLRCSPMKGHSHVYWYRQLPEEGLKFMVYLQKENIIDESGMPKERFSAEFPKEGPSILRIQQVVRGDSAAYFCASSPTASYEQYFGPGTRLTVT.

This clonotype was seen ten or more times. CDR3 sequence reads: CASSPGTSGRGTDTQYF. The CDR3 DNA reads TGTGCCAGCAGTCCTGGGACTAGCGGGAGGGGTACAGATACGCAGTATTTT. The chain recombines TRBV2 with TRBJ2-3; 16 positions agree with TRBD2. Germline V gene data show CDR1 as SNHLY and CDR2 as FYNNEI. Trimming cost V 5 bases and J 3 bases; bases outside gene matches: 5. This CDR3 has 17 amino acids.

The table lists this clonotype with a few counts. This chain uses TRBV7-9 with TRBJ2-1; no reliable D call. The CDR3 covers 17 residues. CDR1 is SEHNR, CDR2 FQNEAQ, per germline (reference sequence). Between the trimmed V and J ends, which lost 1 base and 0 bases, there was a span of 13 bases. Here the CDR3 reads CASSLVGRPNSYNEQFF. CDR3 nucleotide sequence: TGTGCCAGCAGCTTAGTTGGTCGTCCGAACTCCTACAATGAGCAGTTCTTC.

This clonotype was observed many times. The CDR3 DNA reads TGTGCCAGCAGCCCTATATTCCGGGACAGGGTCGAGCAGTTCTTC. It yields the protein CASSPIFRDRVEQFF. This chain uses TRBV3-1 with TRBJ2-1; 9 bases agree with TRBD1. Germline values: CDR1 LGHDT, CDR2 YNNKEL (reference sequence). The CDR3 runs to 15 residues. With V trimmed by 4 bases and J by 10 bases, 11 bases remained unmatched.

By share, this clonotype counts as medium-sized. The rearrangement links TRBV27 to TRBJ2-4; 7 nucleotides line up with TRBD2. The V gene end was trimmed by 6 bases and the J gene end by 7 bases; junction bases not matched to a gene: 6. Germline V gives CDR1 MNHEY, CDR2 SMNVEV (reference sequence). The CDR3 has 13 residues. DNA of the CDR3: TGTGCCAGCAGGAAGGCGGGAGTTAACATTCAGTACTTC. This gives the protein CASRKAGVNIQYF.

This clonotype has a count of ten or more. The CDR3 sequence: CASSSGTGGFSPLHF. CDR3 coding DNA: TGTGCCAGCAGCTCCGGTACAGGGGGCTTTTCACCCCTCCACTTT. V gene TRBV7-2 combines with J gene TRBJ1-6; 9 positions match TRBD1. Germline CDR1 reads SGHTA; CDR2 reads FQGNSA. The length of the CDR3 is 15 residues. The junction had 7 bases not matched to a gene; V was cut back by 4 bases and J by 9 bases. Looking up the rest from reference TRBV7-2 and TRBJ1-6 gives the full variable domain: GAGVSQSPSNKVTEKGKDVELRCDPISGHTALYWYRQSLGQGLEFLIYFQGNSAPDKSGLPSDRFSAERTGGSVSTLTIQRTQQEDSAVYLCASSSGTGGFSPLHFGNGTRLTVT.

This clonotype has a count of ten or more. The rearrangement links TRBV12-3 or TRBV12-4 to TRBJ1-2; 8 nucleotides match TRBD1. J gave up 8 bases and V 6 bases, and 5 bases lay outside the gene matches. This CDR3 comprises 12 residues. Here the CDR3 reads CASRGQGGGYTF. The CDR3, as DNA: TGTGCCAGCAGAGGACAGGGCGGAGGCTACACCTTC.

This clonotype was seen ten or more times. This rearrangement joins TRBV18 to TRBJ2-1; TRBD2 agrees at 11 bases. Unmatched junction bases numbered 7, after V lost 3 bases and J lost 6 bases. CDR1 and CDR2 from the germline V gene are KGHSH and LQKENI. CDR3 length: 16 amino acids. DNA for the CDR3: TGTGCCAGCTCACCCGTAGCGGGAGGGCCAGGCAATGAGCAGTTCTTC. It specifies CASSPVAGGPGNEQFF.

This clonotype was detected many times. V and J are TRBV20-1 and TRBJ2-7; 9 positions match TRBD2. J lost 1 base, V lost 0 bases, and 10 bases had no gene match. The CDR3 totals 17 residues. Germline V gene sequence: CDR1 DFQATT, CDR2 SNEGSKA (reference sequence). The CDR3 reads CSARDLGLAGFSYEQYF. DNA of the CDR3: TGCAGTGCTAGAGATCTGGGGCTAGCGGGATTTTCCTACGAGCAGTACTTC.

This clonotype was observed many times. The rearrangement links TRBV5-1 to TRBJ2-3; D may correspond to TRBD1 or TRBD2 (5 bases each). The CDR3 is 17 residues long. The V gene's germline CDR1 is SGHRS and CDR2 YFSETQ. V was trimmed by 3 bases and J by 1 base, leaving 18 bases between them. CDR3 residues: CASSSGTFPSGTDTQYF. The CDR3 region has the DNA TGCGCCAGCAGCTCCGGGACCTTCCCGTCGGGCACAGATACGCAGTATTTT.

Ten or more counts support this clonotype. The chain joins TRBV7-3 to TRBJ2-2; 7 nucleotides match TRBD1. Germline CDR1 is SGHTA and CDR2 is FQGTGA. V gave up 1 base and J gave up 3 bases; unmatched junction bases: 14. This CDR3 has 19 residues. DNA for the CDR3: TGTGCCAGCAGCTTAAAGGGTACAGGGGTTCGAAGCGACACCGGGGAGCTGTTTTTT. It specifies CASSLKGTGVRSDTGELFF.